The source of this T cell receptor (beta chain) is a study of read filtering for tumor transcriptome and immune sequencing. This CDR3 spans 15 amino acids. The germline V gene encodes CDR1 SGHVS and CDR2 FNYEAQ. General observations from the study: Even smaller IR-seq throughput identified most shared clonotypes. Around 84% of IR-seq clonotypes had one read, totaling about 4% of reads; RNA-seq: 74.6% and 44.6%.

Comments on this clonotype: Its cognate antigen is unknown. This likely reflects a read error, since a far larger clone is one base away.

Molecular barcoded adaptors covering alpha/delta and beta/gamma chains were used on approximately 400 ng RNA. Each CDR3 protein is one row after TCRdb ran MiXCR on the reads. The table lists approximately 40,000 distinct CDR3 sequences, around 15% of them singletons. V is TRBV7-6 and J is TRBJ2-1; 9 nucleotides align to TRBD2. The sample taken for sequencing was a population of CD138-negative cells sorted from bone marrow. The source of this sequence is a donor at least 40 years old with multiple myeloma. CDR3 sequence: CASSLGGGDYSEQFF. In nucleotides, the CDR3 is TGTGCCAGCAGCTTAGGCGGGGGGGACTACAGTGAGCAGTTCTTC.